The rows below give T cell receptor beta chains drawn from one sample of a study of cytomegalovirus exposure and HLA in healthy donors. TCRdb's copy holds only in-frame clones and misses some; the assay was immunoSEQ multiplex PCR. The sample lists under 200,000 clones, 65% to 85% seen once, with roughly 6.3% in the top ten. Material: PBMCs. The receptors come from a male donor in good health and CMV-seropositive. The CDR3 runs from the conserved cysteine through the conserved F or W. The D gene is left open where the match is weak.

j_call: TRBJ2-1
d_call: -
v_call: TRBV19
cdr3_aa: CASSVRRVDEQFF

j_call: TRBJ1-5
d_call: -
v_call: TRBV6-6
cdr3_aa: CASTSGLNRPQHF

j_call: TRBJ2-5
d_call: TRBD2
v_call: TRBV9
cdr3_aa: CASSSSHPGLAGEETQYF

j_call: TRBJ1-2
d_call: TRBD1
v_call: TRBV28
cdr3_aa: CASSLYFGTGALSNYGYTF

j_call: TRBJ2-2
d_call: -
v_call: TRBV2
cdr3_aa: CASRGLLEAGELFF

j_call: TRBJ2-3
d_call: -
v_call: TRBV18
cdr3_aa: CASSPGLLSTDTQYF

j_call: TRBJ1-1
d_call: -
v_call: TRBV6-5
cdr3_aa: CASSLRNTEAFF

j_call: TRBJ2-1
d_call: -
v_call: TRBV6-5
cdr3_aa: CASSYRAGENEQFF

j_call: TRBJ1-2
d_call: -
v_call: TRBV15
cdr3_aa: CATSSGGAEANYGYTF

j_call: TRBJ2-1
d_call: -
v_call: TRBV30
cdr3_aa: CAWIKSGPYNEQFF

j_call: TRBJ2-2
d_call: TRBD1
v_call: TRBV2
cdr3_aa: CASTPRVTGTLSGELFF

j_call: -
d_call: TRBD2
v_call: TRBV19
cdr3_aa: CASTPGGIAVDEQYF

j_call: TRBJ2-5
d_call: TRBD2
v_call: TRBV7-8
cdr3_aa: CASSLLGLAGTPQETQYF

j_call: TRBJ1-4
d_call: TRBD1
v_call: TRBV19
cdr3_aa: CASSRQGAMANEKLFF

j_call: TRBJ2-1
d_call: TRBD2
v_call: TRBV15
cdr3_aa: CATSLPGLAGYNEQFF

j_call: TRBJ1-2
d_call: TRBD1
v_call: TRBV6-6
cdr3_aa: CASSYGSAGGYGYTF

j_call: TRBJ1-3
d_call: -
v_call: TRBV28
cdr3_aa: CASSFLRPRLDSGNTIYF

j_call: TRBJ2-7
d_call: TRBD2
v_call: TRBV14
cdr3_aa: CASSSRDSGSFNNEQYF

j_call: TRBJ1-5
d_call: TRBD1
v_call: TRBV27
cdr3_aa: CASSPRQGDQPQHF

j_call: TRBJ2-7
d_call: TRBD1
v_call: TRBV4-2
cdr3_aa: CASSQEQGYEQYF

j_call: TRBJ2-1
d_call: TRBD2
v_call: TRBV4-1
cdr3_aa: CASTLLLASGRWDEQFF

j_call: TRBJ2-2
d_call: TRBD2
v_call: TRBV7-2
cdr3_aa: CASSFDRTSGRSGELFF

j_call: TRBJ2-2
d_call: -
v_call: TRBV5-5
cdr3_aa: CASSFVGSTGELFF

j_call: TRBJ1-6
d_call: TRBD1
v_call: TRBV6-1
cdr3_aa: CASISTGGLSPLHF

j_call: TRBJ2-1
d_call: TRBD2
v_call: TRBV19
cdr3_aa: CASSRLAGTYNEQFF

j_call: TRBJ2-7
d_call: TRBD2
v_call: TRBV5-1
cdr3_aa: CASSLGLAGTGEQYF

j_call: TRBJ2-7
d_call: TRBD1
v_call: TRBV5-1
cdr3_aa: CATRQTGRYEQYF

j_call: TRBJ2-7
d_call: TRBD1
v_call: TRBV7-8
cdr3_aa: CASSSPGTGIYEQYF

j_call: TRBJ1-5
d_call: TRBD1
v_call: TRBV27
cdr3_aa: CASGTGGESQHF

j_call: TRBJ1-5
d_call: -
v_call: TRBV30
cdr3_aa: CAWSVGQSHQPQHF

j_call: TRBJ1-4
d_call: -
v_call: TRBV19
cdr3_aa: CASSDPAGATNEKLFF

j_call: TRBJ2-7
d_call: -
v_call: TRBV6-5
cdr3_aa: CASSYSTGWGYEQYF

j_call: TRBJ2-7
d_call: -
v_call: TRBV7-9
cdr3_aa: CASTMTELSYEQYF

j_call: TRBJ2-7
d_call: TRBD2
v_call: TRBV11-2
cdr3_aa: CASSIGTSGWNTYEQYF

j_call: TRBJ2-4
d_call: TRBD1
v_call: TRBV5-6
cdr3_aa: CASSSTDRGLGGIQYF

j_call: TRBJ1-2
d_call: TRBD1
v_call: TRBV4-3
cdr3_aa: CASSQETGGGYGYTF

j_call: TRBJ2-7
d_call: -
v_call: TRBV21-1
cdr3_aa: CASTGLAGACYF

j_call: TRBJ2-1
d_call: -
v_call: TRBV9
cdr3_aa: CASSIKRGAGSYNEQFF

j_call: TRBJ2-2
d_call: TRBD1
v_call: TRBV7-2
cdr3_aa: CASSGTGYTGELFF

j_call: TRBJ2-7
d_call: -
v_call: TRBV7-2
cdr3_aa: CASSLVLPYEQYF

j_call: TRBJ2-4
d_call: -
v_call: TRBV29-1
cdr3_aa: CSVEILAKNIQYF

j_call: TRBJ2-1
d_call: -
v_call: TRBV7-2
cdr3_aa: CASTTYAQAHEQFF

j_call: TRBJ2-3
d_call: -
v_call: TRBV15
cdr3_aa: CATSSRRESWSDTQYF

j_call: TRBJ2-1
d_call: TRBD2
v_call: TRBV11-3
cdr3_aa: CASSLVLAANNEQFF

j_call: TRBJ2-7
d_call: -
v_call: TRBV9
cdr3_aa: CASSRGLTGTYEQYF

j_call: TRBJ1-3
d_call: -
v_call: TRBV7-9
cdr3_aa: CASSLAQGPRNTIYF

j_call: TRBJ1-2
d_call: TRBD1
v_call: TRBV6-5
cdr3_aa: CASSPGQGDYGYTF

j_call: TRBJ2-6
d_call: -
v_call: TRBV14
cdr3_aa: CASSQPGSGANVLTF

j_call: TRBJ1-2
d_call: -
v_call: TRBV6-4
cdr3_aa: CASREGNLDGYTF

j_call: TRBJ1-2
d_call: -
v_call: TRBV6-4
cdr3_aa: CASSPGTGYGYTF

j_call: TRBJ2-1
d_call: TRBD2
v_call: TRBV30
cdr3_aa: CAWRRLAGVNYNEQFF

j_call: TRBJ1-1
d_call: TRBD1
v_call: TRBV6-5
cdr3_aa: CASSQRTGLTEAFF